This T cell receptor (beta chain) was documented in a study of response to subunit inactivated influenza vaccine. Study results and caveats: Authors suggested that a seasonal influenza vaccination recruits few new T cells each time.

One entry per CDR3 protein, called by TCRdb with MiXCR from the RT-PCR reads. The sample lists 700,000 to 900,000 distinct CDR3 sequences; about 20% were seen once. The CDR3 spans 11 residues. V was cut by 7 bases and J by 3 bases, with 7 bases left in between. This clonotype appeared a few times. Its matching antigen is unknown. The clonotype was recovered from a man aged 50 or older who received an inactivated influenza vaccine. J is TRBJ2-7 and V is TRBV12-3 or TRBV12-4; D is ambiguous. Here the sequenced sample was PBMCs from blood, taken 5 days after vaccination. The DNA of the CDR3 is TGTGCCAGCACCGCGAGCTACGAGCAGTACTTC. Translation: CASTASYEQYF.